Only a few counts were recorded for the clone carrying this T cell receptor beta chain. Its antigen is not identified. Germline V gene sequence: CDR1 SQVTM, CDR2 ANQGSEA. With 4 bases removed from V and 0 bases from J, the gap between germline ends came to 9 bases. This CDR3 is built from 13 residues. After constant-region reverse-primer amplification, full-length variable regions underwent semi-nested PCR with Nested Universal Primer A. Each CDR3 protein gets one entry after TCRdb re-called the 5' RACE reads with MiXCR. The sample holds under 45,000 distinct CDR3 sequences, about 32% seen once. Overall study results and limits: In terms of TCR gene usage, tumor memory CD4+ T cells clustered together with blood and lymph node memory CD4+ cells, as well as with lymph node naive CD4+ cells. Tumor-infiltrating Treg TCR alpha and beta sequences overlapped most with tumor naive CD4+ T cells, then blood naive.

The genes are TRBV29-1 and TRBJ1-2; D is ambiguous. Source material: tumor-infiltrating memory CD4+ T cells sorted from the breast tumor. As to subset: memory CD4+ T cells, CD4+CD45RO+CD25-. The sequence was obtained from a female donor with breast cancer. The CDR3 loop reads CSVVPPANYGYTF. The CDR3 DNA follows: TGCAGCGTTGTTCCTCCGGCTAACTATGGCTACACCTTC.